Listed below are T cell receptor beta chains from one sample, sequenced in a study of OX40 agonist ivuxolimab in advanced cancers. Profiled with immunoSEQ multiplex PCR; TCRdb holds only in-frame clones, not every one. This sample has about 54,000 clones, with approximately 90% found just once. Specimen: CD4+ or CD8+ T cells sorted from blood, collected in a trial of the OX40 agonist ivuxolimab. These receptors were collected from an adult with an advanced solid tumor such as melanoma, head and neck, liver or kidney cancer. Both conserved end residues are part of each CDR3. A D gene is named only where the DNA matches it firmly.

j_call v_call d_call cdr3_aa cdr3_nt
TRBJ2-3 TRBV7-6 NA CASSAGTVHTDTQYF TGTGCCAGCAGCGCCGGGACTGTTCACACAGATACGCAGTATTTT
TRBJ2-1 TRBV19 NA CASSISADEQFF TGTGCCAGTAGTATATCAGCGGATGAGCAGTTCTTC
TRBJ2-3 TRBV27 NA CASYGYSSTDTQYF TGTGCCAGCTACGGCTACTCTAGCACAGATACGCAGTATTTT
TRBJ1-5 TRBV27 TRBD1 CASSFQGGAGGGDQPQHF TGTGCCAGCAGTTTCCAAGGGGGCGCGGGGGGCGGGGATCAGCCCCAGCATTTT
TRBJ2-7 TRBV13 NA CAGSPERLNEQYF TGTGCCGGCAGCCCCGAACGGCTCAACGAGCAGTACTTC
TRBJ2-3 TRBV4-1 TRBD2 CASSPISSGGGGTQYF TGCGCCAGCAGCCCGATCTCTAGCGGGGGAGGAGGTACGCAGTATTTT
TRBJ2-2 TRBV19 NA CASNPITGMATGELFF TGTGCCAGTAACCCTATAACAGGGATGGCAACCGGGGAGCTGTTTTTT
TRBJ1-1 TRBV28 TRBD1 CASSLAGTGLRMNTEAFF TGTGCCAGCAGTTTAGCCGGGACAGGGTTACGGATGAACACTGAAGCTTTCTTT
TRBJ1-1 TRBV9 NA CASSVEGFSTEAFF TGTGCCAGCAGCGTAGAGGGGTTCAGCACTGAAGCTTTCTTT
TRBJ1-2 TRBV13 NA CASSLGQQTFYGYTF TGTGCCAGCAGCTTAGGGCAGCAAACCTTCTATGGCTACACCTTC